The present TCR beta chain was sequenced within a study of control samples from healthy donors and cancer patients. TCRdb's copy holds only in-frame clones and misses some; the assay was immunoSEQ multiplex PCR. The table lists some 79,000 clones, around 91% of them singletons. Germline V lookup: CDR1 SGHDT, CDR2 YYEEEE. The CDR3 length is 14 residues. Deletions cut 4 bases from V and 4 bases from J, with 14 bases between. J is TRBJ1-1 and V is TRBV5-6; D call uncertain. The sequenced material came from blood. The sequence derives from a man aged 50 to 60 in good health. This chain's CDR3 is CASSLERFFTEAFF. CDR3 bases: TGTGCCAGCAGCCTGGAGAGATTTTTCACTGAAGCTTTCTTT. Filled out from reference TRBV5-6 and TRBJ1-1, the complete variable domain reads DAGVTQSPTHLIKTRGQQVTLRCSPKSGHDTVSWYQQALGQGPQFIFQYYEEEERQRGNFPDRFSGHQFPNYSSELNVNALLLGDSALYLCASSLERFFTEAFFGQGTRLTVV.